This TCR beta chain was found in a study of CD8+CD57+ T cells in acquired aplastic anemia. Study-wide results and limits: Common to patients and controls were 25 to 30 CD8+ CDR3 sequences. Any difference that existed in CD8+ Simpson's diversity between patients and controls was not significant.

A word on this clonotype: Its antigen is unknown.

Genomic DNA templated the TCR beta VDJ and CDR3 profiling. In TCRdb, the reads were re-called with MiXCR into one record per CDR3 protein. The table lists 150,000 to 200,000 distinct CDR3 sequences, 40% to 50% of them singletons. V lost 2 bases, J lost 7 bases, and 12 bases stayed unmatched. The CDR3 totals 18 residues. Germline V gene lookup returns CDR1 KGHSH and CDR2 LQKENI. It was patients with CD8+CD57+ cell expansion by flow cytometry who were chosen for sequencing. Diagnosis of severe acquired aplastic anemia applied to all patients. Patients had not yet gotten any therapy when their blood was taken for sampling.

This sequence joins TRBV18 and TRBJ1-6; 9 bases align to TRBD1. The receptor was isolated from a human donor with aplastic anemia. Sequencing was done on a sample of sorted CD4+, CD8+, or CD8+CD57+ T cells (not recorded which) from PBMCs. The CDR3 DNA reads TGTGCCAGCTCACCAGTAAGCCTCGGGACAGGGAACAATTCACCCCTCCACTTT. Translating it yields CASSPVSLGTGNNSPLHF.